A selection of T cell receptor beta chains follows, all from one sample in a study of regulatory T cells in long-lasting Graves disease. TCRdb passed the multiplex PCR reads through MiXCR, listing each CDR3 protein once. Of 700,000 or so distinct CDR3 sequences detected, around 30% appear once; the ten largest clones hold roughly 46%. This sample comprised peripheral blood mononuclear cells (PBMCs), obtained when the disease was refractory, from a patient treated with antithyroid drugs. Receptors were obtained from a female donor with Graves disease. Each CDR3 is given with its conserved first and last residue. D genes are given only for firm matches. The size of a clone is reported for some rows only, either as once, few or many, or as a class for expanded clones.

clone size,V gene,D gene,J gene,CDR3 DNA,CDR3 protein
.,TRBV10-3,TRBD2,TRBJ2-2,TGTGCCATCAGAAGGACTAGCGACGACACCGGGGAGCTGTTTTTT,CAIRRTSDDTGELFF
few,TRBV9,.,TRBJ2-5,TGTGCCAGCAGCTCCCGACTAGACGGAGAGACCCAGTACTTC,CASSSRLDGETQYF
.,TRBV27,.,TRBJ2-5,TGTGCCAGCAGTCTTATCCACGGGGTCCAAGAGACCCAGTACTTC,CASSLIHGVQETQYF
many,TRBV11-2,TRBD1,TRBJ1-5,TGTGCCAGCAGCCAAGGGACAGTTGTGAGTGAGCCCCAGCATTTT,CASSQGTVVSEPQHF
.,TRBV6-1,.,TRBJ2-7,TGTGCCAGCAGGCTAGGGGCCCTCTCCTACGAGCAGTACTTC,CASRLGALSYEQYF
.,TRBV10-3,.,TRBJ1-3,TGTGCCATCAGTGCAGGACAAGGAAACACCATATATTTT,CAISAGQGNTIYF
many,TRBV6-1,TRBD1,TRBJ2-2,TGTGCCAGCAGTGGGGACAGGATCGGCACCGGGGAGCTGTTTTTT,CASSGDRIGTGELFF
.,TRBV5-1,.,TRBJ1-3,TGCGCCAGCAGCCACCAGGTGTCTAGCTCTGGAAACACCATATATTTT,CASSHQVSSSGNTIYF
once,TRBV29-1,TRBD1,TRBJ1-1,TGCAGCGTAACCCGACAGGGGGGGAACACTGAAGCTTTCTTT,CSVTRQGGNTEAFF
.,TRBV12-3/TRBV12-4,.,TRBJ1-4,TGTGCCAGCAGTCCCATGGGGGGTAATGAAAAACTGTTTTTT,CASSPMGGNEKLFF
many,TRBV6-1,.,TRBJ1-2,TGTGCCAGCAGTGAAGAAGGGGGTTCGTCCTTC,CASSEEGGSSF
.,TRBV19,.,TRBJ1-2,TGTGCCACCGCACGCAAGGAGGGCTACACCTTC,CATARKEGYTF
.,TRBV27,TRBD1,TRBJ1-5,TGTGCCAGCAGTACAGGGGGCCGGGGCAATCAGCCCCAGCATTTT,CASSTGGRGNQPQHF
many,TRBV2,TRBD1,TRBJ2-7,TGTGCCAGCACCGATCCGGGGACAGCTTCCTACGAGCAGTACTTC,CASTDPGTASYEQYF
.,TRBV5-1,TRBD1,TRBJ2-2,TGCGCCAGCAGCAGGGACAGTGGAACCGGGGAGCTGTTTTTT,CASSRDSGTGELFF
many,TRBV2,TRBD1,TRBJ2-7,TGTGCCAGCAGTGCTGGACAGGGTGGCGAGCAGTACTTC,CASSAGQGGEQYF
few,TRBV20-1,.,TRBJ1-2,TGCAGTGCTAGAGTTACAGAGGGAAGGTATGGCTACACCTTC,CSARVTEGRYGYTF
few,TRBV28,.,TRBJ1-5,TGTGCCAGCAGTTCCCTCGGGCCCATGGGAGGGAGCAATCAGCCCCAGCATTTT,CASSSLGPMGGSNQPQHF
.,TRBV25-1,.,TRBJ1-6,TGTGCCAGCAGTGAATCGTTGGGGAATTCACCCCTCCACTTT,CASSESLGNSPLHF
.,TRBV3-1,.,TRBJ2-5,TGTGCCAGCAGCCAAACCAACGGAGGAGAGACCCAGTACTTC,CASSQTNGGETQYF
.,TRBV12-3/TRBV12-4,.,TRBJ1-5,TGTGCCAGCAGTTTAGAGGCCGCAAATCAGCCCCAGCATTTT,CASSLEAANQPQHF
few,TRBV5-1,TRBD1,TRBJ1-1,TGCGCCAGCAGCGAGGACAGGTCGTATCCTGAAGCTTTCTTT,CASSEDRSYPEAFF
.,TRBV3-1,.,TRBJ1-2,TGTGCCAGCAGCCAATCCAACAGGTGGGACTATGGCTACACCTTC,CASSQSNRWDYGYTF
few,TRBV11-3,TRBD1,TRBJ1-1,TGTGCCAGCAGCCAGGGGGCTATGGACACTGAAGCTTTCTTT,CASSQGAMDTEAFF
many,TRBV14,TRBD2,TRBJ2-7,TGTGCCAGCAGCCAAGACGGGGGGGTCCGCTCCTACGAGCAGTACTTC,CASSQDGGVRSYEQYF
few,TRBV11-2,.,TRBJ2-7,TGTGCCAGCAGCTTATCCCCTATAGACCAGGACAGGGGATTTGGCGGGAGGTACGAGCAGTACTTC,CASSLSPIDQDRGFGGRYEQYF